The rows below give T cell receptor beta chains drawn from one sample of a study of early T cells in non-severe SARS-CoV-2 infection. TCRdb used MiXCR to reprocess the 5' RACE reads, holding one entry per CDR3 protein. Among about 35,000 distinct CDR3 sequences listed, roughly 5.4% were seen once. The sample in question was whole blood, obtained at baseline. The receptors were gathered from an adult who was a healthcare worker with PCR-confirmed SARS-CoV-2 infection or an uninfected control (not recorded which). The CDR3 runs from the conserved cysteine through the conserved F or W. Each record gives: D gene, clone size, J gene, V gene, CDR3 protein, CDR3 DNA. A D gene is named only where the DNA matches it firmly. Size tells how often a clone was seen (once, few, many) or the class of an expanded clone, and some rows leave it out.

NA many TRBJ2-1 TRBV27 CASSLGGQHNEQFF TGTGCCAGCAGTTTGGGGGGACAGCACAATGAGCAGTTCTTC
TRBD2 many TRBJ2-1 TRBV4-2 CASSTTSGNNEQFF TGTGCCAGCAGCACTACTAGCGGAAACAATGAGCAGTTCTTC
TRBD2 NA TRBJ2-7 TRBV7-2 CASGLTSGIEQYF TGTGCCAGCGGCTTAACTAGCGGGATCGAGCAGTACTTC
NA many TRBJ2-1 TRBV29-1 CSVEAVDNEQFF TGCAGCGTTGAAGCGGTAGACAATGAGCAGTTCTTC
NA NA TRBJ2-1 TRBV4-3 CASSQDGEWEFF TGCGCCAGCAGCCAAGATGGGGAGTGGGAGTTCTTC
NA many TRBJ1-1 TRBV4-1 CASSQTGVGILNTEAFF TGCGCCAGCAGCCAAACAGGTGTAGGGATACTGAACACTGAAGCTTTCTTT
NA many TRBJ1-1 TRBV6-6 CASSSPQRIEAFF TGTGCCAGCAGCTCCCCTCAGCGCATCGAAGCTTTCTTT
NA NA TRBJ1-5 TRBV4-3 CASSQPTGSNQPQHF TGCGCCAGCAGCCAGCCGACAGGATCCAATCAGCCCCAGCATTTT
NA many TRBJ2-7 TRBV9 CASSAGGKRSYEQYF TGTGCCAGCAGCGCCGGAGGGAAAAGGTCCTACGAGCAGTACTTC
NA many TRBJ2-1 TRBV20-1 CSAREGLVANEQFF TGCAGTGCTAGAGAAGGGCTAGTCGCGAATGAGCAGTTCTTC
NA many TRBJ2-3 TRBV3-1 CASSQFASTDTQYF TGTGCCAGCAGCCAATTTGCTAGCACAGATACGCAGTATTTT
TRBD2 many TRBJ2-5 TRBV7-7 CASSLSSLPSGGKTQYF TGTGCTAGCAGCTTATCATCGCTGCCCTCGGGGGGAAAGACCCAGTACTTC
NA many TRBJ2-1 TRBV18 CASSPWGGGGEQFF TGTGCCAGCTCACCGTGGGGGGGCGGCGGTGAGCAGTTCTTC
NA many TRBJ2-7 TRBV7-2 CASSYDLRLEQYF TGTGCCAGCAGCTATGATTTGAGACTCGAGCAGTACTTC
TRBD2 many TRBJ2-3 TRBV12-3/TRBV12-4 CASSSRRPTSGTQYF TGTGCCAGCAGTTCTCGCCGACCGACTAGCGGTACGCAGTATTTT
TRBD1 many TRBJ1-2 TRBV7-9 CASSWGQGGCTF TGTGCCAGCAGCTGGGGACAGGGAGGCTGCACCTTC